This TCR beta chain was obtained from a study of T cells in Graves' hyperthyroidism and ophthalmopathy. Each diagnosis was grounded in clinical symptoms, serum thyroxine and TRAb, thyroid ultrasound, and orbital computed tomography. From RNA transcripts, TCR beta CDR3 regions were amplified. Primed by the HTBI set, a first-round RT-PCR was run on the TCR CDR3. TCRdb recomputed calls from the multiplex PCR reads with MiXCR, one row per CDR3 protein. This sample has about 350,000 distinct CDR3 sequences; roughly 15% occur once, and the top ten carry under 25%. There are 12 residues in the CDR3. Germline lookup yields CDR1 GTSNPN and CDR2 SVGIG (reference sequence). Trimming stripped 3 bases from V and 1 base from J, with 5 bases between.

The chain combines TRBV30 with TRBJ2-3; D not certain. The receptor comes from a woman aged 55-69 years with Graves' ophthalmopathy. The sequenced material came from blood. The CDR3 bases are TGTGCCTGGAGGAGAGGCACAGATACGCAGTATTTT. The encoded protein is CAWRRGTDTQYF. Using reference TRBV30 and TRBJ2-3 for the parts outside the CDR3, the full variable domain is SQTIHQWPATLVQPVGSPLSLECTVEGTSNPNLYWYRQAAGRGLQLLFYSVGIGQISSEVPQNLSASRPQDRQFILSSKKLLLSDSGFYLCAWRRGTDTQYFGPGTRLTVL.